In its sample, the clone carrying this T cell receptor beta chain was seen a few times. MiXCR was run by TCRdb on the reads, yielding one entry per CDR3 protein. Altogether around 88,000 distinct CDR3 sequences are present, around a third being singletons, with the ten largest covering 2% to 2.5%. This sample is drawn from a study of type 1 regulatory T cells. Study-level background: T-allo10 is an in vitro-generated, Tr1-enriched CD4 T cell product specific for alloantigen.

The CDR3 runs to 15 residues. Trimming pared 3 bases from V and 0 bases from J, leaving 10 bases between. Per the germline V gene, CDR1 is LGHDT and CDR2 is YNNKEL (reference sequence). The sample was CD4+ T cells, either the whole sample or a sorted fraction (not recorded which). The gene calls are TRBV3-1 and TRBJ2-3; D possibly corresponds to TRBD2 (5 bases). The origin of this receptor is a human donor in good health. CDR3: CASSHRTLSTDTQYF. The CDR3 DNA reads TGTGCCAGCAGCCACCGGACTCTTAGCACAGATACGCAGTATTTT.